Sequencing of this TCR beta chain was carried out in a study of T cell responses to AZD1222 COVID-19 vaccine. Study observations and caveats: Spike-spanning, vaccine-associated CD4 TCRs were dominant at 160-218 and 743-854. Sampling captured repertoires only after the peak T cell response. Following two doses of AZD1222, Spike-specific TCR breadth and depth rose. White British donors predominated, females outnumbered males, and clonal diversity was possibly underestimated.

The method was immunoSEQ multiplex PCR; TCRdb's version includes in-frame clones alone and lacks a portion of them. Of 130,000 to 150,000 clones in the sample, 90% to 95% are singletons; the top ten hold 9.5% to 15%. Per germline, CDR1 SGDLS and CDR2 YYNGEE. V was clipped by 3 bases and J by 1 base; unmatched bases: 1. The CDR3 contains 14 residues. As for this clone: Its target is not known.

This receptor was obtained from an adult who had recovered from COVID-19. The V and J genes are TRBV9 and TRBJ2-1; 7 bases fit TRBD2. The sequenced sample was peripheral blood, obtained after recovery from COVID-19. The CDR3 DNA is TGTGCCAGCAGCGACGGGGGGTCCTACAATGAGCAGTTCTTC. Its translation: CASSDGGSYNEQFF.